This entry concerns a single T cell receptor beta chain. The antigen remains undetermined. The data were obtained in a study of T cell responses to AZD1222 COVID-19 vaccine. As for the study in general: Some second doses came at about 4 weeks and others at about 12 weeks; these were pooled.

Whole-study findings and limits: There were mostly white British donors and more females than males, and clonal diversity was possibly underestimated. Reportedly, nearly half of unique spike TCRs recognized epitopes outside B.1.351/B.1.1.7 mutations.

Profiled with immunoSEQ multiplex PCR; TCRdb holds only in-frame clones, not every one. There are some 84,000 clones in the sample; about 86% occur only once, and around 8.2% lies in the top ten. The sequence was obtained from an adult in good health. Sequencing was performed on peripheral blood, taken on day 0 of AZD1222 vaccination.

The CDR3 DNA reads as TGTGCCAGCAGTTACGTTTCAGGGGGTGGCTACACCTTC. It translates to CASSYVSGGGYTF. The J gene is TRBJ1-2, the V gene TRBV6-5; TRBD1 aligns across 7 bases. CDR1 MNHEY and CDR2 SVGAGI come from the germline V gene. CDR3 size: 13 residues. V dropped 2 bases and J dropped 7; count of bases not matched to a gene: 4.